Sequencing of this TCR beta chain was carried out in a study of cytomegalovirus exposure and HLA in healthy donors. Clones were read by immunoSEQ multiplex PCR, and TCRdb kept only the in-frame ones, dropping some. Found here are about 98,000 clones, around 90% of them singletons; the top ten hold approximately 4%. General study findings and limits: It was confirmed in vitro that a few of the CMV-associated chains were specific for CMV antigens. One later analysis, an examination of the 100 to 150 validation repertoires, found that first-cohort TCR clusters tended to co-occur in them.

To note about this clone: Its target is not known.

The CDR3 contains 13 residues. Trimming removed 7 bases at V and 5 bases at J, with 11 bases between. Germline lookup yields CDR1 SNHLY and CDR2 FYNNEI. The V call is TRBV2, the J call TRBJ1-4; D not certain. The sequence came from a woman in her twenties or thirties in good health and CMV-seronegative. Input material: PBMCs. Written as DNA, the CDR3 is TGTGCCAGCACCCGAGAGAGAAATGAAAAACTGTTTTTT. This codes for CASTRERNEKLFF.